The rows below give T cell receptor beta chains drawn from one sample of a study of T cells in tuberculosis. TCRdb's table, derived via immunoSEQ multiplex PCR, lists solely in-frame clones and lacks some. The table includes roughly 45,000 clones, 90% to 95% detected once. The sequencing input was PBMCs. The receptors originated from a donor aged 10-30 years with latent tuberculosis or without tuberculosis infection. Some clones in this sample may be carry-over from other donors' samples. Both conserved end residues are part of each CDR3. D genes are given only for firm matches. Expanded clones get a size class; other rows say once, few or many, or leave the size out.

TRBD1	TRBJ1-1	TRBV5-6	.	TGTGCCAGCAGCTTGGGGACAGGGGGTTCTGAAGCTTTCTTT	CASSLGTGGSEAFF
TRBD1	TRBJ2-2	TRBV29-1	.	TGCAGCGTTGAAGGATGGATCGACAGGGGGGCCTCCACCGGGGAGCTGTTTTTT	CSVEGWIDRGASTGELFF
.	TRBJ2-2	TRBV4-3	.	TGCGCCAGCAGAGCGGCCGGGGAGCTGTTTTTT	CASRAAGELFF
TRBD2	TRBJ2-7	TRBV9	.	TGTGCCAGCAGCGTAGGAGCGGGAGCTAACGAGCAGTACTTC	CASSVGAGANEQYF
.	TRBJ2-7	TRBV7-9	once	TGTGCCAGCAGCCCTGGACAGTCGGCCTACGAGCAGTACTTC	CASSPGQSAYEQYF
.	TRBJ1-4	TRBV13	.	TGTGCCAGCAGCGAAAGGGGCTGGTCTAATGAAAAACTGTTTTTT	CASSERGWSNEKLFF
.	TRBJ2-3	TRBV27	.	TGTGCCAGCAGTTCCCTTCCGGGAGTCGGAGATACGCAGTATTTT	CASSSLPGVGDTQYF
.	TRBJ2-1	TRBV4-1	.	TGCGCCAGCAGCCACAGGGTACGTGATGAGCAGTTCTTC	CASSHRVRDEQFF
.	TRBJ2-5	TRBV7-2	.	TGTGCCAGCAGCTCGAGTCGGGGGGCGGGAAAAGAGACCCAGTACTTC	CASSSSRGAGKETQYF
TRBD1	TRBJ1-2	TRBV4-3	.	TGCGCCAGCAGCCAAGGGGACAGGGCCGGGGGCTACACCTTC	CASSQGDRAGGYTF
TRBD1	TRBJ1-3	TRBV4-3	.	TGCGCCAGCAGCCAAGACGGGACAGGCTCTGGAAACACCATATATTTT	CASSQDGTGSGNTIYF
.	TRBJ1-1	TRBV11-3	.	TGTGCCAGCAGCTCGACAGCGAACACTGAAGCTTTCTTT	CASSSTANTEAFF
.	TRBJ1-1	TRBV18	.	TGTGCCAGCTCCATCGGGGGGGATACTGAAGCTTTCTTT	CASSIGGDTEAFF
.	TRBJ1-1	TRBV14	.	TGTGCCAGCAGCCAAGTGAGGGGGTACTACACTGAAGCTTTCTTT	CASSQVRGYYTEAFF
.	TRBJ2-1	TRBV11-2	.	TGTGCCAGCAGCTTACTTGGGGGGGCTTCCAATGAGCAGTTCTTC	CASSLLGGASNEQFF
TRBD1	TRBJ1-2	TRBV5-4	.	TGTGCCAGCAGCTCCCGGTCGACAGGGTATGGCTACACCTTC	CASSSRSTGYGYTF
.	TRBJ1-2	TRBV29-1	.	TGCAGCGTTTTAATGAGGGTTGTGGATGGCTACACCTTC	CSVLMRVVDGYTF
.	TRBJ1-1	TRBV10-2	.	TGCGCCAGCAGTGAGTCGATTCGGGGCACTGAAGCTTTCTTT	CASSESIRGTEAFF
TRBD2	TRBJ2-3	TRBV4-3	.	TGCGCCAGCAGCCAAGATGGGACTAGTTACGGTACGCAGTATTTT	CASSQDGTSYGTQYF
TRBD1	TRBJ2-3	TRBV4-3	.	TGCGCCAGCAGCCAAGATGGGACAGTTAGCACAGATACGCAGTATTTT	CASSQDGTVSTDTQYF
TRBD2	TRBJ2-1	TRBV18	.	TGTGCCACCACGAGCGGACTAGCGTACAATGAGCAGTTCTTC	CATTSGLAYNEQFF
.	TRBJ2-7	TRBV4-3	.	TGCGCCAGCAGCCAAGATGACTATAGCTCCTACGAGCAGTACTTC	CASSQDDYSSYEQYF
.	TRBJ2-1	TRBV29-1	.	TGCAGCGTTGGCGGGGTACAGTACAATGAGCAGTTCTTC	CSVGGVQYNEQFF
TRBD1	TRBJ2-7	TRBV5-1	.	TGCGCCAGCAGCGCTCCGGGACAGGGGGCGAGGGCCTACGAGCAGTACTTC	CASSAPGQGARAYEQYF
TRBD1	TRBJ2-1	TRBV7-8	.	TGTGCCAGCAGCCCCCTCGGGACAGGGTACTATGAGCAGTTCTTC	CASSPLGTGYYEQFF
.	TRBJ1-1	TRBV27	.	TGTGCCAGCAGTCCGGTAGGGGCTGGGGGCTACACTGAAGCTTTCTTT	CASSPVGAGGYTEAFF
.	TRBJ1-4	TRBV30	.	TGTGCCTGGAGAGAAACAGGAGCGCATGAAAAACTGTTTTTT	CAWRETGAHEKLFF
TRBD1	TRBJ1-2	TRBV4-3	.	TGCGCCAGCAGCCTTGACAGGGCTTATGGCTACACCTTC	CASSLDRAYGYTF
TRBD1	TRBJ1-1	TRBV5-4	.	TGTGCCAGCAGCCCGGGCCTTCCAGATCCCGGGACAGAGAACACTGAAGCTTTCTTT	CASSPGLPDPGTENTEAFF
TRBD2	TRBJ2-1	TRBV9	.	TGTGCCAGCAGCCCCCGTCGCCAGCTAGCGGCGCTTAACAATGAGCAGTTCTTC	CASSPRRQLAALNNEQFF
TRBD1	TRBJ1-2	TRBV19	.	TGTGCCAGTAGTATCAGGGGGAACTATGGCTACACCTTC	CASSIRGNYGYTF
.	TRBJ1-4	TRBV4-3	.	TGCGCCAGCAGCCAAGATCGTTCGGGGCGGGGTGAAAAACTGTTTTTT	CASSQDRSGRGEKLFF
TRBD1	TRBJ1-2	TRBV10-3	.	TGTGCCATCGGTAGCACAGGGGAAATGTTTGGCTACACCTTC	CAIGSTGEMFGYTF
TRBD1	TRBJ1-1	TRBV9	.	TGTGCCAGCAGCCCCGACAGGGGCCGGAACACTGAAGCTTTCTTT	CASSPDRGRNTEAFF
.	TRBJ1-5	TRBV6-5	.	TGTGCCAGCTCCCTGTCCCGGGGCAATCAGCCCCAGCATTTT	CASSLSRGNQPQHF
.	TRBJ2-1	TRBV5-1	.	TGCGCCAGCAGCTTGCGAGAAGGGGTAGAGCAGTTCTTC	CASSLREGVEQFF
TRBD1	TRBJ2-7	TRBV28	.	TGTGCCAGCACCCAACCCGGGACAGGGGTCTACGAGCAGTACTTC	CASTQPGTGVYEQYF
.	TRBJ2-7	TRBV18	.	TGTGCCAGCTCACCTGGAAGAGGGATTTACGAGCAGTACTTC	CASSPGRGIYEQYF
.	TRBJ2-7	TRBV27	.	TGTGCCAGCAGTTCTAGACTCGTTACCGGAACCTACGAGCAGTACTTC	CASSSRLVTGTYEQYF
.	TRBJ1-4	TRBV19	.	TGTGCCAGTAGTACGGTCAGGGCCCCAAATGAAAAACTGTTTTTT	CASSTVRAPNEKLFF
.	TRBJ2-5	TRBV6-6	.	TGTGCCAGCAGTTACGGGAGAGAGACCCAGTACTTC	CASSYGRETQYF
TRBD2	TRBJ2-1	TRBV5-4	.	TGTGCCAGCAGCTTGACTAGCGGGAGAACATCCCACAATGAGCAGTTCTTC	CASSLTSGRTSHNEQFF
.	TRBJ2-5	TRBV2	.	TGTGCCAGCAGTGAAGCGCTTCAGGGTGGAGAGACCCAGTACTTC	CASSEALQGGETQYF
.	TRBJ2-7	TRBV4-1	.	TGCGCCAGCAGCCAAGAGGGCAACGAGCAGTACTTC	CASSQEGNEQYF
.	TRBJ2-7	TRBV9	medium-sized	TGTGCCAGCGGGGGCGGGAGTCTCGAGCAGTACTTC	CASGGGSLEQYF
.	TRBJ1-2	TRBV5-4	.	TGTGCCAGCAGCCAACTTAGACATACTCAAGCCGGTAACTATGGCTACACCTTC	CASSQLRHTQAGNYGYTF
TRBD1	TRBJ2-5	TRBV7-9	once	TGTGCCAGCAGCCCGGGACAGGGGGCGACGGAGACCCAGTACTTC	CASSPGQGATETQYF
.	TRBJ1-5	TRBV6-6	.	TGTGCCAGCAGTTACAGCGTCGGGAATCAGCCCCAGCATTTT	CASSYSVGNQPQHF
.	TRBJ2-3	TRBV7-9	.	TGTGCCAGCAGCTTAGGGGGCAGGGTGAGGACAGATACGCAGTATTTT	CASSLGGRVRTDTQYF
.	TRBJ2-4	TRBV19	once	TGTGCCAGTAGTTCTGGAGGCCAACTCTTAAACATTCAGTACTTC	CASSSGGQLLNIQYF
.	TRBJ1-5	TRBV21-1	.	TGTGCCAGCAGCAAAGGCCAGGGAAACCAGCCCCAGCATTTT	CASSKGQGNQPQHF
.	TRBJ2-3	TRBV27	.	TGTGCCAGCAGTTTAGGCGGGATTGGATTGAAGACAGATACGCAGTATTTT	CASSLGGIGLKTDTQYF
TRBD1	TRBJ1-2	TRBV7-9	.	TGTGCCAGCAGCTCGTCGGGACAGGGGGCTGATGGCTACACCTTC	CASSSSGQGADGYTF
.	TRBJ2-1	TRBV5-1	.	TGCGCCAGCAGCTTGGCGGGGGATTCCTACAATGAGCAGTTCTTC	CASSLAGDSYNEQFF
.	TRBJ2-6	TRBV6-5	.	TGTGCCAGCAGTTACTCGGCTGGTACTGGGGCCAACGTCCTGACTTTC	CASSYSAGTGANVLTF
.	TRBJ2-7	TRBV10-3	.	TGTGCCATCAGTCAGGGGTCCTACGAGCAGTACTTC	CAISQGSYEQYF
.	TRBJ2-7	TRBV27	few	TGTGCCAGCAGTTCTAAGTACGAGCAGTACTTC	CASSSKYEQYF
TRBD1	TRBJ1-5	TRBV6-6	.	TGTGCCAGCAGCTCGGGACAGGGTGGTCAGCCCCAGCATTTT	CASSSGQGGQPQHF
TRBD2	TRBJ2-7	TRBV30	.	TGTGCCTGGAAGCGGGAGGGGTCCCATTACGAGCAGTACTTC	CAWKREGSHYEQYF